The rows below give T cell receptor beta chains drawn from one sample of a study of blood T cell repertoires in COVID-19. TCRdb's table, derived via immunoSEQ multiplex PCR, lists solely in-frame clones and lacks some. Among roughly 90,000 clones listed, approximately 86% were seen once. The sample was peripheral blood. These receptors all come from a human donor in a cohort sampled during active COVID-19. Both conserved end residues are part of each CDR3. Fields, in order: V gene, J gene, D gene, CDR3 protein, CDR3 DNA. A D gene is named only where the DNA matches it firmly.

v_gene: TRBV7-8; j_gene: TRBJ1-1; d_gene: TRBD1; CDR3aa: CASSYATRDRVRAFF; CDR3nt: TGTGCCAGCAGCTATGCTACCCGGGACAGGGTACGAGCTTTCTTT
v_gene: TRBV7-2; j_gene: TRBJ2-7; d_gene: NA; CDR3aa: CASSLAPRRTDSPKPDF; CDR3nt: TGTGCCAGCAGCTTAGCTCCCCGCCGGACAGACAGCCCCAAACCGGACTTC
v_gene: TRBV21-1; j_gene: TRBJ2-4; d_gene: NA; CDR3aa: CASSPTHRGGNIQYF; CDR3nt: TGTGCCAGCAGCCCGACCCACAGGGGAGGAAACATTCAGTACTTC
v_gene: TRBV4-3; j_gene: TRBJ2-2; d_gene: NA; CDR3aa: CASSQLLEGPRELFF; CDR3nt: TGCGCCAGCAGCCAACTATTGGAGGGTCCCAGGGAGCTGTTTTTT
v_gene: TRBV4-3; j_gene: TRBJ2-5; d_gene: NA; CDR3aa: CASSQNQGWAQYF; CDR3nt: TGCGCCAGCAGCCAAAACCAGGGTTGGGCCCAGTACTTC
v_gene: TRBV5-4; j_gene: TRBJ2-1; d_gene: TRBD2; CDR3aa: CASSFPSGGGNEQFF; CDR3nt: TGTGCCAGCAGCTTCCCTAGCGGGGGTGGGAATGAGCAGTTCTTC
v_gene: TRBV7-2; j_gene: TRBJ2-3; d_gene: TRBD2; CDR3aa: CASSLAGSGTADTQYF; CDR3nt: TGTGCCAGCAGCTTAGCTGGTAGCGGGACGGCAGATACGCAGTATTTT
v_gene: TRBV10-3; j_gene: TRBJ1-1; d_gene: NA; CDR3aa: CAISENRANTEAFF; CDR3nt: TGTGCCATCAGTGAGAACAGGGCGAACACTGAAGCTTTCTTT
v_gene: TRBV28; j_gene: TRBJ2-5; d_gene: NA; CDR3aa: CASSPGRETQYF; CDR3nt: TGTGCCAGCAGTCCAGGGCGCGAGACCCAGTACTTC
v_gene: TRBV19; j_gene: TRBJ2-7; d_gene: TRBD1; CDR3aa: CASSAQGAGYEQYF; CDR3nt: TGTGCCAGTAGTGCACAGGGGGCTGGCTACGAGCAGTACTTC
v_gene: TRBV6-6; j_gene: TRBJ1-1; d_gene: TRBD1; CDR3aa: CAGIRDRGLDTEAFF; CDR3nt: TGTGCCGGCATCCGGGACAGGGGTTTGGACACTGAAGCTTTCTTT
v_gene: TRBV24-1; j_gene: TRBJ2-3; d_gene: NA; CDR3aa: CATSEWGQPTQYF; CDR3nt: TGTGCCACCAGTGAGTGGGGCCAACCAACGCAGTATTTT
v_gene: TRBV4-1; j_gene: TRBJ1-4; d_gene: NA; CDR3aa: CASSRLRGEKLFF; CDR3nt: TGCGCCAGCAGCCGATTACGGGGTGAAAAACTGTTTTTT